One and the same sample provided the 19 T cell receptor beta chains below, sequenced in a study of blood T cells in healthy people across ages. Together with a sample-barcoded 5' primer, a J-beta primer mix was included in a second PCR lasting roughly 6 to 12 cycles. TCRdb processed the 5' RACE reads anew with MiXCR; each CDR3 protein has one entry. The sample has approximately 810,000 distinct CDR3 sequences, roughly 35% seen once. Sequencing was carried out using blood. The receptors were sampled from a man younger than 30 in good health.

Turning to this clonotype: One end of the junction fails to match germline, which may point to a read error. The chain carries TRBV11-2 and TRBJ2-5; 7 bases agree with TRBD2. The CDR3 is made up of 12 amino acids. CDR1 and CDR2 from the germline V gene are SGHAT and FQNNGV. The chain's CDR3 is CANSAGRETQYF. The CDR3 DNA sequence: TGTGCCAACAGCGCCGGGAGGGAGACCCAGTACTTC.

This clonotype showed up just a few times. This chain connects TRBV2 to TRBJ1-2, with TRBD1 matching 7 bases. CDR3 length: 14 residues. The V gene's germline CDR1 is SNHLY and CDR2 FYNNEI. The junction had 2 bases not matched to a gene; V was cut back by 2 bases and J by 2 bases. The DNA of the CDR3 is TGTGCCAGCAGTGAACAGACAGGGAACTATGGCTACACCTTC. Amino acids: CASSEQTGNYGYTF.

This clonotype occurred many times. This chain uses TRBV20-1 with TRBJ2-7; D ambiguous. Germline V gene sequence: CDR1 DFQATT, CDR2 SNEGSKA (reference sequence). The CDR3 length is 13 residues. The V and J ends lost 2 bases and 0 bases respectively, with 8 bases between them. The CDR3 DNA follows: TGCAGTGCTAGACCGGCCAGCTCCTACGAGCAGTACTTC. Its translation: CSARPASSYEQYF.

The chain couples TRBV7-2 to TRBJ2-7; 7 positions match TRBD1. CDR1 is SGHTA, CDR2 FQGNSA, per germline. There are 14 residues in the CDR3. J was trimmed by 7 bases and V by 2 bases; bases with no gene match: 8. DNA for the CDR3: TGTGCCAGCAGCTTAAGACAGGGTCCACATGAGCAGTACTTC. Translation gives CASSLRQGPHEQYF.

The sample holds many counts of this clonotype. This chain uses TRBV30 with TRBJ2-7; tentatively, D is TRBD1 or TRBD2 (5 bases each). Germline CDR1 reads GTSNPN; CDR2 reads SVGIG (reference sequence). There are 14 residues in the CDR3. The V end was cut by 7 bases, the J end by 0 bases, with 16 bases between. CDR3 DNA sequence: TGTGCCTCTACTCCTGGGACGGGCTCCTACGAGCAGTACTTC. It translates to CASTPGTGSYEQYF.

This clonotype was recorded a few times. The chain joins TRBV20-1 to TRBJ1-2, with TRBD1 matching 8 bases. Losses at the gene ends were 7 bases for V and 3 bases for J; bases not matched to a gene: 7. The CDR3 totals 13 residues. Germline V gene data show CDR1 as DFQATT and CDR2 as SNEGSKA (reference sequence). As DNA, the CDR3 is TGCAGTGTCCCGACAGGGGTTGACTATGGCTACACCTTC. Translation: CSVPTGVDYGYTF.

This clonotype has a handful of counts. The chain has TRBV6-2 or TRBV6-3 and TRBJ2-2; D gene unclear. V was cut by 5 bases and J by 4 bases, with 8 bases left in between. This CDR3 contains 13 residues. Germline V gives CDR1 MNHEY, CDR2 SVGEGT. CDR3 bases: TGTGCCAGCAGTCTTAGCCCCACCGGGGAGCTGTTTTTT. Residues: CASSLSPTGELFF.

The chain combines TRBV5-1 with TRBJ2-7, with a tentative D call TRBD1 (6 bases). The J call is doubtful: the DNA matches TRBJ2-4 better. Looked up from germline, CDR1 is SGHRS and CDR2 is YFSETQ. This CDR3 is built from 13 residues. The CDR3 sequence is CASRSSPGDIQYF. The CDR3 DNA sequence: TGCGCCAGCAGAAGTTCCCCAGGGGACATTCAGTACTTC.

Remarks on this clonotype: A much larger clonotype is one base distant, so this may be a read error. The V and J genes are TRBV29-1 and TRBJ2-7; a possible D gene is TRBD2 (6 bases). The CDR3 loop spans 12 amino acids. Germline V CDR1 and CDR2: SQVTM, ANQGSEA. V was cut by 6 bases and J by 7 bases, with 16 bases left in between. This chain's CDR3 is CSVEGPSNEQYF. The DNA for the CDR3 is TGCAGCGTGGAGGGCCCTAGCAATGAGCAGTACTTC.

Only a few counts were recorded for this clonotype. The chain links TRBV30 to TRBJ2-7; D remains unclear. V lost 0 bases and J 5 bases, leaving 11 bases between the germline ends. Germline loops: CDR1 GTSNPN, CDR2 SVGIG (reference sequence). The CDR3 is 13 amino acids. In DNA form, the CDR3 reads TGTGCCTGGAGTGTACGGATGGTAGACGAGCAGTACTTC. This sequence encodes CAWSVRMVDEQYF. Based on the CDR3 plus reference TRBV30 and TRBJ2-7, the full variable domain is SQTIHQWPATLVQPVGSPLSLECTVEGTSNPNLYWYRQAAGRGLQLLFYSVGIGQISSEVPQNLSASRPQDRQFILSSKKLLLSDSGFYLCAWSVRMVDEQYFGPGTRLTVT.

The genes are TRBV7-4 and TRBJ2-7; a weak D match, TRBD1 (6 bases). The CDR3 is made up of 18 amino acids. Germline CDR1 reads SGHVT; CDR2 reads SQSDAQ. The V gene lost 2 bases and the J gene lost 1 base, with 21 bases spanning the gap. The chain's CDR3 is CASSLRVGTSDPSYEQYF. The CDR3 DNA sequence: TGTGCCAGCAGCTTAAGGGTAGGGACAAGTGACCCGTCCTACGAGCAGTACTTC.

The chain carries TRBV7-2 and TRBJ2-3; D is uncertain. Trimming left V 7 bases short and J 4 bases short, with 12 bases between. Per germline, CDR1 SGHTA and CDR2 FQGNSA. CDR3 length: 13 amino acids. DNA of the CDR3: TGTGCCAGCACCCTTCCCTTGTCAGATACGCAGTATTTT. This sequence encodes CASTLPLSDTQYF.

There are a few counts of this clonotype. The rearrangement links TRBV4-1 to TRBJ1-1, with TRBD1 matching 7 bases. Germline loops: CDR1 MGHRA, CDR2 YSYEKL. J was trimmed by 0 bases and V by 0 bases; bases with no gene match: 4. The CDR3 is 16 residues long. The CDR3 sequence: CASSQDPGQMNTEAFF. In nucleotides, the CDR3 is TGCGCCAGCAGCCAAGACCCGGGACAGATGAACACTGAAGCTTTCTTT.

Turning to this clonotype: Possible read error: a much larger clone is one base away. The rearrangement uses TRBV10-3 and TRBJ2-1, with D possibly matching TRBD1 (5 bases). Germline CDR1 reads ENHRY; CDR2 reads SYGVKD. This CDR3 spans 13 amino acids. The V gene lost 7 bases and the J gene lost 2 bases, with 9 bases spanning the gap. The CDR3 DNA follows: TGTGCCATCACGACACAGGCCTACAATGAGCAGTTCTTC. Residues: CAITTQAYNEQFF.

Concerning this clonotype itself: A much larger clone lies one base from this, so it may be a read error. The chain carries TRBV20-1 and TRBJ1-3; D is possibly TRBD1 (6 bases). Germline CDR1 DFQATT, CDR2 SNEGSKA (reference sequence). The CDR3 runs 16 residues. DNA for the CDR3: TGCAGTGCTGAAGACAGGTTGGGAGACTCTGGAAGCACCATATATTTT. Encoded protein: CSAEDRLGDSGSTIYF.

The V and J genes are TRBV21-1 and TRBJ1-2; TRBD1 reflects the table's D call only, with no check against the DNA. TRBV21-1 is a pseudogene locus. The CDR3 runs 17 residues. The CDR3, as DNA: TGTGCCAGCAGCAGACAGGGGGCTAGGGGATTCAACTATGACTACACCTTC. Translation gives CASSRQGARGFNYDYTF.

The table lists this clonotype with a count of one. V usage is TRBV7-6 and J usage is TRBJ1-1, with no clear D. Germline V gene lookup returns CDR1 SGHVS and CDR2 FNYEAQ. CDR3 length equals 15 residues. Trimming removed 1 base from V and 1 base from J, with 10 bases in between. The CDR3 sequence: CASSLGGPENTEAFF. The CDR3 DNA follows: TGTGCCAGCAGCTTAGGTGGGCCGGAGAACACTGAAGCTTTCTTT. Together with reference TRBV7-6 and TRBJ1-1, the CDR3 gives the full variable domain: GAGVSQSPRYKVTKRGQDVALRCDPISGHVSLYWYRQALGQGPEFLTYFNYEAQQDKSGLPNDRFSAERPEGSISTLTIQRTEQRDSAMYRCASSLGGPENTEAFFGQGTRLTVV.

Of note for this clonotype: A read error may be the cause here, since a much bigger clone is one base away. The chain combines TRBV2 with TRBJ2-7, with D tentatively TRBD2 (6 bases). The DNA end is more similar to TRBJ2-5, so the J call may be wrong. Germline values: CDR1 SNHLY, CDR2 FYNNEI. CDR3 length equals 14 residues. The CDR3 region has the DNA TGTGCCAGCAGTAAAACGGGAGCCCAAGAGACCCAGTACTTC. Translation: CASSKTGAQETQYF.

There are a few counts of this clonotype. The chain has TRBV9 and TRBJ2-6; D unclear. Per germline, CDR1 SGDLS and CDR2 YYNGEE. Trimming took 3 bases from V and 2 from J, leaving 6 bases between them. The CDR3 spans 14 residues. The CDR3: CASSAQPGANVLTF. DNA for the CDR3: TGTGCCAGCAGCGCCCAACCTGGGGCCAACGTCCTGACTTTC.